The TCR beta chain under discussion was sequenced for a study of PD-1 blockade in mismatch repair-deficient tumors. To note about this clone: As yet, its antigen is unknown.

Mismatch repair deficiency was confirmed in all patients, by PCR or immunohistochemistry. TCR sequencing covered a few patients who responded to pembrolizumab. General study findings and limits: Rapid post-treatment expansion, then contraction, generally preceding radiologic response, marked tumor-resident clones.

Produced via immunoSEQ multiplex PCR; TCRdb's table is partial and in-frame only. The table lists over 75,000 clones, roughly 80% of them singletons. The CDR3 contains 13 residues. CDR1 is LNHNV, CDR2 YYDKDF, per germline (reference sequence). Trimming cost V 5 bases and J 5 bases; bases outside gene matches: 4. The chain links TRBV15 to TRBJ2-5; 8 bases are a match to TRBD1. The specimen was peripheral blood, collected 12 weeks after starting pembrolizumab. The receptor comes from an adult with mismatch repair-deficient cancer. DNA of the CDR3: TGTGCCACCAGCGGCGACAGGGGTGAGACCCAGTACTTC. Protein: CATSGDRGETQYF.